Shown below are 5 T cell receptor beta chains from a single sample sequenced in a study of T cell responses to AZD1222 COVID-19 vaccine. Generated by immunoSEQ multiplex PCR, the TCRdb table keeps only in-frame clones and is missing some. Of approximately 79,000 clones listed, roughly 85% were seen once; the top ten hold 6% to 9%. Specimen: peripheral blood, collected on day 0 of AZD1222 vaccination. The receptor set was obtained from an adult in good health.

This clone was observed a few times. The CDR3 nucleotides read TGTGCCAGCAGTCCGAACCTCTGGACAGGGTTGGAGACCCAGTACTTC. This translates into CASSPNLWTGLETQYF. The rearrangement uses TRBV27 and TRBJ2-5, with 8 nucleotides matching TRBD1. The CDR3 covers 16 residues. With V trimmed by 5 bases and J by 5 bases, 13 bases remained unmatched. Germline V gives CDR1 MNHEY, CDR2 SMNVEV (reference sequence).

The chain is built from TRBV5-1 and TRBJ2-2, with a possible D match to TRBD2 (6 bases). V was cut by 0 bases and J by 0 bases, with 9 bases left in between. The CDR3 is made up of 16 amino acids. The germline V gene encodes CDR1 SGHRS and CDR2 YFSETQ. CDR3 loop: CASSLAAGSNTGELFF. The CDR3, as DNA: TGCGCCAGCAGCTTGGCTGCGGGATCGAACACCGGGGAGCTGTTTTTT.

This rearrangement joins TRBV7-9 to TRBJ2-3; D perhaps matches TRBD2 (6 bases). CDR3 length: 19 residues. From germline, CDR1 is SEHNR and CDR2 FQNEAQ (reference sequence). V was clipped by 2 bases and J by 0 bases, with 21 bases between them. The CDR3 nucleotides read TGTGCCAGCAGCTTAATACTCGGTGGCGGCGGGACGAGCACAGATACGCAGTATTTT. This translates into CASSLILGGGGTSTDTQYF. Supplemented by reference TRBV7-9 and TRBJ2-3, the full variable domain reads DTGVSQNPRHKITKRGQNVTFRCDPISEHNRLYWYRQTLGQGPEFLTYFQNEAQLEKSRLLSDRFSAERPKGSFSTLEIQRTEQGDSAMYLCASSLILGGGGTSTDTQYFGPGTRLTVL.

J is TRBJ2-7 and V is TRBV19; 7 positions agree with TRBD2. The CDR3 covers 15 residues. Germline CDR1 and CDR2: LNHDA and SQIVND (reference sequence). The trim removed 6 bases at V and 3 bases at J, leaving 11 bases unmatched. Here the CDR3 reads CASRGIAGGSYEQYF. In DNA, the CDR3 is TGTGCCAGTAGGGGAATAGCGGGCGGAAGCTACGAGCAGTACTTC.

In DNA form, the CDR3 reads TGCGCCAGCAGCTCCCTCGGGCTAGCGGGAGACACCGGGGAGCTGTTTTTT. This gives the protein CASSSLGLAGDTGELFF. The V gene is TRBV5-1, the J gene TRBJ2-2, with TRBD2 matching over 10 bases. Germline V gene sequence: CDR1 SGHRS, CDR2 YFSETQ. Germline trimming cut 3 bases from V and 3 bases from J; bases unmatched to any gene: 8. The CDR3 loop spans 17 amino acids.